This T cell receptor (beta chain) emerged from a study of CD8+ T cells in alopecia areata. Sequencing templates came from extracted RNA that was reverse transcribed into cDNA. Profiling relied on immunoSEQ multiplex PCR, and the TCRdb table lists in-frame clones only, not all of them. Of about 150,000 clones in the sample, about nine tenths were seen once. The germline CDR1 and CDR2 sequences are SGHVS and FNYEAQ. V shed 4 bases and J 2 bases; nucleotides not matched to a gene: 7. This CDR3 contains 18 residues. V usage is TRBV7-6 and J usage is TRBJ2-3; 15 bases match TRBD2. The TCR comes from a human donor with alopecia areata. The starting material was CD8+ T cells sorted from blood, obtained at week 0. CDR3 DNA: TGTGCCAGCAGCTACGGACTAGCGGGAGGGCTCGACACAGATACGCAGTATTTT. Translation gives CASSYGLAGGLDTDTQYF.